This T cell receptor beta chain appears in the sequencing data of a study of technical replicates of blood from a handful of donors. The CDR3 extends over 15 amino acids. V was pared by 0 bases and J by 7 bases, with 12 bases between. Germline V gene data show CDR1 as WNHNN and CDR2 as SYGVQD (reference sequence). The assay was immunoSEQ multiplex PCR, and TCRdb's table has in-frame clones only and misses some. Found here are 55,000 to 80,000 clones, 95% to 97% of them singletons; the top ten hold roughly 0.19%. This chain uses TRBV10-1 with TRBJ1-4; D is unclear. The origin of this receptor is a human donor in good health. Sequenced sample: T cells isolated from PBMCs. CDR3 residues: CASSESGGWSEKLFF. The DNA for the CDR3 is TGCGCCAGCAGTGAGTCCGGAGGGTGGAGTGAAAAACTGTTTTTT.